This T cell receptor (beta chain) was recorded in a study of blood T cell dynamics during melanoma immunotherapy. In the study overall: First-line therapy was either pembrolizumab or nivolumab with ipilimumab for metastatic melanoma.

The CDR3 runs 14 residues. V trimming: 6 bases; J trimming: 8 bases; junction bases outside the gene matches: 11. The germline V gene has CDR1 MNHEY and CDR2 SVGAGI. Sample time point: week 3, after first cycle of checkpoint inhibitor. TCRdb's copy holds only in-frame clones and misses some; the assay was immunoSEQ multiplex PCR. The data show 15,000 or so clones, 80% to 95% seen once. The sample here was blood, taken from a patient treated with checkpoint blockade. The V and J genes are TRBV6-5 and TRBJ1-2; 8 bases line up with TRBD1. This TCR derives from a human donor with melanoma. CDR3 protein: CASSRDRMIYGYTF. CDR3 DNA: TGTGCCAGCAGCCGGGACAGGATGATATACGGCTACACCTTC.